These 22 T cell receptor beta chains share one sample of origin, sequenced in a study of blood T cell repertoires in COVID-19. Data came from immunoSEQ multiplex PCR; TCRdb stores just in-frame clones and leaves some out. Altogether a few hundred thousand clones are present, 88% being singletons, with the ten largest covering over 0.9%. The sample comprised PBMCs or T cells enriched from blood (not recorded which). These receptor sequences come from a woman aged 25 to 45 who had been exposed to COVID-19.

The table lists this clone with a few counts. The CDR3 protein is CASTGLASYNEQFF. As DNA, the CDR3 is TGTGCCAGTACAGGACTAGCGTCTTACAATGAGCAGTTCTTC. The chain joins TRBV19 to TRBJ2-1, with 9 positions matching TRBD2. CDR1 and CDR2 (germline): LNHDA, SQIVND (reference sequence). There are 14 residues in the CDR3. Trimming took 7 bases from V and 4 from J; bases not matched to a gene: 5.

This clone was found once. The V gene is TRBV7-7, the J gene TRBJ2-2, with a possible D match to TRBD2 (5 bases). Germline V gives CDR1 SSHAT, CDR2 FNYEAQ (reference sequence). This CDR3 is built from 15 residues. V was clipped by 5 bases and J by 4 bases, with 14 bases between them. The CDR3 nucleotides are TGTGCCAGCAGCCTGGGAGTAGGGAGCACCGGGGAGCTGTTTTTT. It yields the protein CASSLGVGSTGELFF. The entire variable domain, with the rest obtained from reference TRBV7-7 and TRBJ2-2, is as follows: GAGVSQSPRYKVTKRGQDVTLRCDPISSHATLYWYQQALGQGPEFLTYFNYEAQPDKSGLPSDRFSAERPEGSISTLTIQRTEQRDSAMYRCASSLGVGSTGELFFGEGSRLTVL.

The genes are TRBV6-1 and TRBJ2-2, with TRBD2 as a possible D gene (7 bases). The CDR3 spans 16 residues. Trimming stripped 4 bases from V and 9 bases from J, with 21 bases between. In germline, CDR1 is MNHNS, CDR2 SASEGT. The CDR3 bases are TGTGCCAGCAGTGCCCGGGGGCGGGAGAATCGCCGGGAGCTGTTTTTT. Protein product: CASSARGRENRRELFF.

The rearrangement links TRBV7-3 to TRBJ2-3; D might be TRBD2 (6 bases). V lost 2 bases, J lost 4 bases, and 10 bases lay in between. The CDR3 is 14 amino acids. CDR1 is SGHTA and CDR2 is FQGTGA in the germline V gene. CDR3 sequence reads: CASSLGGSADTQYF. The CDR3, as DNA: TGTGCCAGCAGCTTAGGGGGGTCGGCAGATACGCAGTATTTT.

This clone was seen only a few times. The CDR3 sequence: CASSQDLGRESFNEQFF. The CDR3 DNA is TGTGCCAGCAGCCAAGATTTGGGCCGGGAGAGCTTCAATGAGCAGTTCTTC. The chain combines TRBV3-1 (or the pseudogene TRBV3-2) with TRBJ2-1; the D gene is possibly TRBD2 (6 bases). V lost 0 bases to trimming and J lost 6 bases, with 18 bases between them. Per germline, CDR1 LGHDT and CDR2 YNNKEL (reference sequence). CDR3 length equals 17 residues.

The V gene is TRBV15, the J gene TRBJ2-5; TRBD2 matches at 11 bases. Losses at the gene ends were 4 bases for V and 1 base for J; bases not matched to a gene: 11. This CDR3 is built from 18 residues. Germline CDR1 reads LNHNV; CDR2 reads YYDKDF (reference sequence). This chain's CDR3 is CATSTRSRGLAVQETQYF. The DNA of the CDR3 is TGTGCCACCAGCACCCGATCGAGGGGACTAGCGGTCCAAGAGACCCAGTACTTC.

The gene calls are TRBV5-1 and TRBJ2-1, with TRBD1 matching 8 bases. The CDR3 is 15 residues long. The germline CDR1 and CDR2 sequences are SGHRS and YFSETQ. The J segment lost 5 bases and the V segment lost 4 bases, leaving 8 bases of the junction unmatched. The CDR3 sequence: CASSPGQVRDNEQFF. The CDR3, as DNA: TGCGCCAGCAGCCCGGGACAGGTTAGAGACAATGAGCAGTTCTTC.

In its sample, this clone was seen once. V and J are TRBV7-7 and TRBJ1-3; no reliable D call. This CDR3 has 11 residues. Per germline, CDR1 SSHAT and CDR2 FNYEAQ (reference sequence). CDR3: CASSSGNTIYF. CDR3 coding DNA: TGTGCTAGTTCCTCTGGAAACACCATATATTTT. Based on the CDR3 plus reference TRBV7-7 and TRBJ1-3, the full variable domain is GAGVSQSPRYKVTKRGQDVTLRCDPISSHATLYWYQQALGQGPEFLTYFNYEAQPDKSGLPSDRFSAERPEGSISTLTIQRTEQRDSAMYRCASSSGNTIYFGEGSWLTVV.

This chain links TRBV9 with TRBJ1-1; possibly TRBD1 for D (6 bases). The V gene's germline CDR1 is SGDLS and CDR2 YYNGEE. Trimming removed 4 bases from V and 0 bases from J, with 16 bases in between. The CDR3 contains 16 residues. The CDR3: CASSYWDTTMNTEAFF. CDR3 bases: TGTGCCAGCAGCTACTGGGACACGACGATGAACACTGAAGCTTTCTTT. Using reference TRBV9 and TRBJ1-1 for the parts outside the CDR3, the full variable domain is DSGVTQTPKHLITATGQRVTLRCSPRSGDLSVYWYQQSLDQGLQFLIQYYNGEERAKGNILERFSAQQFPDLHSELNLSSLELGDSALYFCASSYWDTTMNTEAFFGQGTRLTVV.

The CDR3 DNA is TGTGCCAGCAGTCCGTTGAACACTGAAGCTTTCTTT. It codes for CASSPLNTEAFF. The rearrangement links TRBV7-9 to TRBJ1-1, with no clear D. This CDR3 has 12 amino acids. CDR1 SEHNR and CDR2 FQNEAQ come from the germline V gene (reference sequence). Trimming removed 6 bases from V and 0 bases from J, with 5 bases in between.

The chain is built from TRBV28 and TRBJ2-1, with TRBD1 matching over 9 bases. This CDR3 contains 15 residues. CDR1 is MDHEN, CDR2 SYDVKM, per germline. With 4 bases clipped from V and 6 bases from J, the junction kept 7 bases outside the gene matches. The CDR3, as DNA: TGTGCCAGCAGTTCACCGGGACAGGGTCTCAATGAGCAGTTCTTC. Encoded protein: CASSSPGQGLNEQFF.

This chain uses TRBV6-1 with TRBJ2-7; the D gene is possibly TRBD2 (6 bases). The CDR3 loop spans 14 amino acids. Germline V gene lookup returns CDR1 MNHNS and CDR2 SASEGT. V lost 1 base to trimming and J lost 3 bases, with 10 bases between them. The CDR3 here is CASSEVGGGYEQYF. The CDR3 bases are TGTGCCAGCAGTGAAGTGGGGGGAGGCTACGAGCAGTACTTC.

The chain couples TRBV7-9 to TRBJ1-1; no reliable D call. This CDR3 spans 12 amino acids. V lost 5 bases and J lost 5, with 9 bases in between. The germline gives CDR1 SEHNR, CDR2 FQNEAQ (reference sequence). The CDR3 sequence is CASSLLRTEAFF. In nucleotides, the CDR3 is TGTGCCAGCAGCCTTCTACGGACTGAAGCTTTCTTT.

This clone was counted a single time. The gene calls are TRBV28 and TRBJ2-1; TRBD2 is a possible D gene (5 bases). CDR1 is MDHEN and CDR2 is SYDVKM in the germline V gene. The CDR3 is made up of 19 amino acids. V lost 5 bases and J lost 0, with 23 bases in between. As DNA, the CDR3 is TGTGCCAGCAGTCCCTACGGGCTAGCTGGAAATAGCTCCTACAATGAGCAGTTCTTC. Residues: CASSPYGLAGNSSYNEQFF.

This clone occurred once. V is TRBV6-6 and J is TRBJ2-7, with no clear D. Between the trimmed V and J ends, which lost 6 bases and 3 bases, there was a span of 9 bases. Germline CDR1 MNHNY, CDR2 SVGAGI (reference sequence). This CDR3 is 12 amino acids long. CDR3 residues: CASSTQFYEQYF. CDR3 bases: TGTGCCAGCAGCACGCAGTTCTACGAGCAGTACTTC.

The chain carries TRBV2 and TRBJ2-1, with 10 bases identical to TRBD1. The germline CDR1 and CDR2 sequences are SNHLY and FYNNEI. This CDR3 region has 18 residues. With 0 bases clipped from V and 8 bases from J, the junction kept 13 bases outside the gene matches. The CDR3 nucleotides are TGTGCCAGCAGTGAAGCGAATTCACCGGGACAGGGGCTCGATGAGCAGTTCTTC. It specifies CASSEANSPGQGLDEQFF.

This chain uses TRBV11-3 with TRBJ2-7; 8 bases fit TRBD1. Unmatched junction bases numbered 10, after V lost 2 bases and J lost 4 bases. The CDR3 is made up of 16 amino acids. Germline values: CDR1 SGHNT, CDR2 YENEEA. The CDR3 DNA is TGTGCCAGCAGCTTACTCGGGCAGGGGGCTATGTACGAGCAGTACTTC. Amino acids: CASSLLGQGAMYEQYF.

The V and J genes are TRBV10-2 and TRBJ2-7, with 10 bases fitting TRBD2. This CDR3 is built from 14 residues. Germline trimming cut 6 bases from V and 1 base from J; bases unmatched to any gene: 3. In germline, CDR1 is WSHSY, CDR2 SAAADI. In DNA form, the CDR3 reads TGCGCCAGCAGAGGAGCGGGAGGGTCCTACGAGCAGTACTTC. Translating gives CASRGAGGSYEQYF.

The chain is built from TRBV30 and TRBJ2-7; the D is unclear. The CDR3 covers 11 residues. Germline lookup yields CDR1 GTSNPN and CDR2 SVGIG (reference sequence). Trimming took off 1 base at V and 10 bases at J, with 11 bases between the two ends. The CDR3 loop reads CAWSESPTQYF. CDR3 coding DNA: TGTGCCTGGAGTGAGTCCCCGACACAGTACTTC.

The CDR3 is CASSTSEEGDTQYF. The CDR3 bases are TGTGCCAGCAGCACTAGCGAGGAGGGGGATACGCAGTATTTT. This rearrangement joins TRBV6-4 to TRBJ2-3; 7 bases are a match to TRBD2. Germline V CDR1 and CDR2: MRHNA, SNTAGT. The CDR3 spans 14 residues. The ends lost 6 bases at V and 6 bases at J; junction bases unmatched: 9.

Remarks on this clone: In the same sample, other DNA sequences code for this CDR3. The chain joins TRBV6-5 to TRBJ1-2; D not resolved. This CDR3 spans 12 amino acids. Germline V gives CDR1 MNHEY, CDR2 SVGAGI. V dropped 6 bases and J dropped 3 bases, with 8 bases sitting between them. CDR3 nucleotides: TGTGCCAGCAGCCCCGGGGACTATGGCTACACCTTC. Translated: CASSPGDYGYTF.

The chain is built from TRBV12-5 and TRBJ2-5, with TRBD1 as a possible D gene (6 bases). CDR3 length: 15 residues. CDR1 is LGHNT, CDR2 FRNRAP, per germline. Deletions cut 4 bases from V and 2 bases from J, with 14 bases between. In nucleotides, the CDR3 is TGTGCTAGTGGTTACGGACAGACAAGACAAGAGACCCAGTACTTC. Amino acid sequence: CASGYGQTRQETQYF.